Listed below are T cell receptor beta chains from one sample, sequenced in a study of Tregs in tolerant kidney transplant recipients. Assay: immunoSEQ multiplex PCR; the TCRdb copy retains only in-frame clones and omits some. The sample lists about 240,000 clones, about 80% occurring once. Sequenced: CD4+ T cells from blood. Receptors originate from a human donor in good health. The CDR3 runs from the conserved cysteine through the conserved F or W. The D gene is left open where the match is weak. Part of the rows lack a size; the others show once, few, many or a class for expanded clones.

V	size	J	D	CDR3	DNA
TRBV10-1	.	TRBJ1-3	.	CASIDGEGNTIYF	TGCGCCAGCATTGACGGGGAAGGAAACACCATATATTTT
TRBV7-8	.	TRBJ2-3	TRBD1	CASSLDPGQISDTQYF	TGTGCCAGCAGCTTAGACCCGGGACAGATTTCAGATACGCAGTATTTT
TRBV5-1	few	TRBJ1-4	.	CASSHAGGGNEKLFF	TGCGCCAGCAGCCACGCGGGCGGGGGTAATGAAAAACTGTTTTTT
TRBV30	.	TRBJ1-3	.	CAWSPNSGNTIYF	TGTGCCTGGAGTCCTAACTCTGGAAACACCATATATTTT
TRBV11-2	.	TRBJ2-2	TRBD2	CASSSRLAGGTGELFF	TGTGCCAGCAGCTCAAGACTAGCGGGGGGGACCGGGGAGCTGTTTTTT
TRBV18	.	TRBJ2-2	TRBD2	CASSPLGGAITGELFF	TGTGCCAGCTCACCCCTCGGGGGGGCCATCACCGGGGAGCTGTTTTTT
TRBV27	.	TRBJ1-1	.	CAIRQGLNTEAFF	TGTGCCATCCGCCAGGGGCTGAACACTGAAGCTTTCTTT
TRBV7-2	few	TRBJ1-6	.	CASSQNSPLHF	TGTGCCAGCAGCCAGAATTCACCCCTCCACTTT
TRBV6-1	.	TRBJ2-7	TRBD2	CASSGDGRAAHEQYF	TGTGCCAGCAGTGGGGACGGGAGGGCCGCCCACGAGCAGTACTTC
TRBV7-9	.	TRBJ1-1	.	CASIGTVNTEAFF	TGTGCCAGCATCGGGACGGTGAACACTGAAGCTTTCTTT
TRBV2	.	TRBJ2-5	.	CASSEIGGPETQYF	TGTGCCAGCAGTGAAATTGGGGGGCCAGAGACCCAGTACTTC
TRBV6-5	.	TRBJ2-2	TRBD2	CASGRTSGTGELFF	TGTGCCAGTGGGAGGACTAGTGGGACCGGGGAGCTGTTTTTT
TRBV12-5	.	TRBJ1-1	.	CASGWRAGTEAFF	TGTGCTAGTGGTTGGAGGGCCGGTACTGAAGCTTTCTTT
TRBV7-9	.	TRBJ2-1	TRBD2	CASSLVGLAGNEQFF	TGTGCCAGCAGCTTAGTAGGACTAGCGGGAAATGAGCAGTTCTTC
TRBV19	.	TRBJ2-2	TRBD1	CASKDRGFNTGELFF	TGTGCCAGTAAGGACAGGGGCTTTAACACCGGGGAGCTGTTTTTT
TRBV5-1	.	TRBJ2-1	TRBD1	CASSGQGGVYNEQFF	TGCGCCAGCAGCGGACAGGGGGGCGTATACAATGAGCAGTTCTTC
TRBV27	.	TRBJ1-1	.	CAGSSGTGDTEAFF	TGTGCCGGCAGTTCAGGGACGGGGGACACTGAAGCTTTCTTT
TRBV4-1	few	TRBJ2-2	TRBD2	CASSQTGLAGGPRTGELFF	TGCGCCAGCAGCCAAACGGGACTAGCGGGAGGGCCGAGGACCGGGGAGCTGTTTTTT
TRBV2	.	TRBJ2-6	.	CASSKDSSGANVLTF	TGTGCCAGCAGTAAAGACAGCTCTGGGGCCAACGTCCTGACTTTC
TRBV5-1	.	TRBJ1-4	.	CASSLDRWEKLFF	TGCGCCAGCAGCTTGGATCGATGGGAAAAACTGTTTTTT
TRBV30	.	TRBJ2-2	TRBD2	CAWSGSPGLAERGELFF	TGTGCCTGGAGTGGATCCCCGGGACTAGCTGAGAGAGGGGAGCTGTTTTTT
TRBV5-4	.	TRBJ1-2	TRBD1	CASSLDRGNYTF	TGTGCCAGCAGCCTGGACAGGGGAAACTACACCTTC
TRBV14	.	TRBJ1-3	.	CASSQDWGRIAGNTIYF	TGTGCCAGCAGCCAAGATTGGGGCAGGATTGCTGGAAACACCATATATTTT
TRBV5-6	.	TRBJ2-6	TRBD1	CASSLPTGTVGSGANVLTF	TGTGCCAGCAGCTTGCCGACCGGGACAGTAGGCTCTGGGGCCAACGTCCTGACTTTC
TRBV5-4	.	TRBJ2-1	.	CASSLERGGRGSYNEQFF	TGTGCCAGCAGCTTGGAAAGGGGAGGGAGGGGGTCCTACAATGAGCAGTTCTTC
TRBV6-1	few	TRBJ2-1	.	CATVRDVSNEQFF	TGTGCCACTGTCCGGGACGTAAGCAATGAGCAGTTCTTC
TRBV9	.	TRBJ1-5	.	CASSVEAGYQPQHF	TGTGCCAGCAGCGTAGAAGCAGGTTATCAGCCCCAGCATTTT
TRBV10-3	.	TRBJ1-2	.	CAISESRQLGDYGYTF	TGTGCCATCAGTGAGTCTCGACAGTTGGGGGACTATGGCTACACCTTC
TRBV5-1	.	TRBJ2-5	.	CASSFAVHQETQYF	TGCGCCAGCAGCTTTGCAGTCCACCAAGAGACCCAGTACTTC
TRBV5-4	.	TRBJ2-4	.	CASSLAGGNIQYF	TGTGCCAGCAGCTTGGCCGGGGGAAACATTCAGTACTTC
TRBV25-1	.	TRBJ2-7	TRBD1	CASSEGRTGSYEQYF	TGTGCCAGCAGTGAAGGGAGGACAGGGAGCTACGAGCAGTACTTC